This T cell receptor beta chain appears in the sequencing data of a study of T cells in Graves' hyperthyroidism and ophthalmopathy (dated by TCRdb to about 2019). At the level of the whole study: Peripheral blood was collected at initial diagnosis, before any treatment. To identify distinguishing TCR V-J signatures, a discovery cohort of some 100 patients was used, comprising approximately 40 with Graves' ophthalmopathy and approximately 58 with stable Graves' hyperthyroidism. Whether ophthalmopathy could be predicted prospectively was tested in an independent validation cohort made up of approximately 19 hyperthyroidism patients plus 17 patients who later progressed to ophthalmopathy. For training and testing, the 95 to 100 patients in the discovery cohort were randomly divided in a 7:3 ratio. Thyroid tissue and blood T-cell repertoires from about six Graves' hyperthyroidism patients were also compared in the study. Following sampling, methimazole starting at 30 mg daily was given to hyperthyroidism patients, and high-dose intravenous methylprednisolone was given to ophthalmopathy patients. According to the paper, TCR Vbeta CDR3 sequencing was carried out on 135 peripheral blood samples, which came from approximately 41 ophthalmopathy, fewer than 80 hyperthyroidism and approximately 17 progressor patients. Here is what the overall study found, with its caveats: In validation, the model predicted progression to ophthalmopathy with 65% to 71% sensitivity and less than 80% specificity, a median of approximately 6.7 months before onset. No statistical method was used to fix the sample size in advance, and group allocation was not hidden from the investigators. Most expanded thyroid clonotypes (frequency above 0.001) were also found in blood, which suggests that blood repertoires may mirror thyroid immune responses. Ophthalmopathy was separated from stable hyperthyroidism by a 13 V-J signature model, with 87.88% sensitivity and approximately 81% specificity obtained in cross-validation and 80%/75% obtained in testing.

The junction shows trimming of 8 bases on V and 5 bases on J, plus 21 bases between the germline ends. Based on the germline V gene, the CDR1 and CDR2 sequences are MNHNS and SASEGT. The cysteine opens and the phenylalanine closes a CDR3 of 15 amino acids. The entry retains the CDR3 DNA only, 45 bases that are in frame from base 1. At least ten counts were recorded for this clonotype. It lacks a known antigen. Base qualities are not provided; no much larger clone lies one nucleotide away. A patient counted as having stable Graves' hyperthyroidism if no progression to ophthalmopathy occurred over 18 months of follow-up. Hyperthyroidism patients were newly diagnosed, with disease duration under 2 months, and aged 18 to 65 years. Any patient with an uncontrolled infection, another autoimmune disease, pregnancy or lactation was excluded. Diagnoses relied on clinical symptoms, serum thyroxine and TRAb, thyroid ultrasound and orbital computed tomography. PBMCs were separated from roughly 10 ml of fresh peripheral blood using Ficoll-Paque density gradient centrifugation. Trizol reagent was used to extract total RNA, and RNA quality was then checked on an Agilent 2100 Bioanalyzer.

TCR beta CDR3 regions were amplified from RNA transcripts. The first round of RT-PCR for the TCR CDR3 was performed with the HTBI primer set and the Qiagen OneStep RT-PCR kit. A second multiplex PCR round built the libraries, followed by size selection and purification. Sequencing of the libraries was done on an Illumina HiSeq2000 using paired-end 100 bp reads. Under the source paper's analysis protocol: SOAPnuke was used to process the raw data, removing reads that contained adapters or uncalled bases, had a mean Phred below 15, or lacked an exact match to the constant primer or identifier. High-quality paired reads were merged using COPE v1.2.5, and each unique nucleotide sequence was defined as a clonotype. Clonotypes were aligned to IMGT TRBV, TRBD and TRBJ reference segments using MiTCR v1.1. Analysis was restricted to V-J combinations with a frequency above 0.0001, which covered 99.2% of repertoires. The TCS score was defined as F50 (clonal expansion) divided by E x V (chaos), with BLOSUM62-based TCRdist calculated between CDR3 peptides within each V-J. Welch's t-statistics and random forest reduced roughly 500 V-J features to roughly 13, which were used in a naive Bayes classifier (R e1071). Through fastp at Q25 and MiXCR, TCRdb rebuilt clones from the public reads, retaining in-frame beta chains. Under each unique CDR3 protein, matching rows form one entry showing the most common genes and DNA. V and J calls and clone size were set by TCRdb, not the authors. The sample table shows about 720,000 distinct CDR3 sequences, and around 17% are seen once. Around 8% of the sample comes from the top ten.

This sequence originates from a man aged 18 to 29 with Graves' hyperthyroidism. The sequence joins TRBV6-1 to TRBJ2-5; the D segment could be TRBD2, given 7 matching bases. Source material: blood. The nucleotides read TGTGCCAGCGGGGGCGGGGGCCCTGCTTGGGAGACCCAGTACTTC. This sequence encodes CASGGGGPAWETQYF.